One sample yielded the 13 T cell receptor beta chains listed below, sequenced in a study of T cells after yellow fever vaccination. TCRdb re-called the 5' RACE reads through MiXCR, storing one row per CDR3 protein. This repertoire shows tens of thousands of distinct CDR3 sequences, roughly 8% found once; its top ten account for around 38%. The material sequenced was CD8+ T cells sorted from PBMCs, taken on the day of the yellow fever booster vaccination. The receptors derive from a man aged 30 to 39 who received the YFV17D yellow fever vaccine.

On this clonotype: Compared with germline, one end of the junction differs, possibly owing to a read error. The CDR3 DNA follows: TGCAGTGCTAGAGATCTCATTGGGACAGGGGAGGCCGGGGAGATGTTTTTT. This translates into CSARDLIGTGEAGEMFF. V usage is TRBV20-1 and J usage is TRBJ2-2, with 10 bases lining up with TRBD1. Germline V gene sequence: CDR1 DFQATT, CDR2 SNEGSKA (reference sequence). The CDR3 runs 17 residues.

This clonotype has just a few counts. This rearrangement joins TRBV20-1 to TRBJ2-5; 10 bases are a match to TRBD1. The CDR3 consists of 15 residues. V dropped 0 bases and J dropped 2; count of bases not matched to a gene: 3. From germline, CDR1 is DFQATT and CDR2 SNEGSKA (reference sequence). The CDR3 nucleotides are TGCAGTGCTAGAGATTGGGACAGGGGTCAAGAGACCCAGTACTTC. Protein product: CSARDWDRGQETQYF.

This clonotype was observed a few times. V gene TRBV6-2 or TRBV6-3 combines with J gene TRBJ1-5; perhaps TRBD1 as D (5 bases). CDR1 MNHEY and CDR2 SVGEGT come from the germline V gene. Trimming left V 5 bases short and J 3 bases short, with 14 bases between. The CDR3 extends over 15 amino acids. CDR3 amino acids: CASSASLGVNQPQHF. DNA for the CDR3: TGTGCCAGCAGTGCGTCCCTAGGGGTCAATCAGCCCCAGCATTTT.

The V and J genes are TRBV29-1 and TRBJ2-7, with 12 bases lining up with TRBD1. Losses at the gene ends were 6 bases for V and 6 bases for J; bases not matched to a gene: 9. This CDR3 comprises 14 residues. Germline V gene sequence: CDR1 SQVTM, CDR2 ANQGSEA. The CDR3 protein is CSVSSGQGAFEQYF. CDR3 nucleotides: TGCAGCGTATCATCGGGACAGGGGGCATTCGAGCAGTACTTC.

The chain has TRBV6-2 or TRBV6-3 and TRBJ2-7, with 8 bases aligning to TRBD1. CDR3 length equals 15 residues. Per the germline V gene, CDR1 is MNHEY and CDR2 is SVGEGT. Trimming at V came to 6 bases and at J to 3 bases, leaving 10 bases not matched to a gene. This CDR3 is CASRLDRDSDYEQYF. CDR3 bases: TGTGCCAGCAGATTGGACAGGGACTCCGACTACGAGCAGTACTTC.

There are many counts of this clonotype. V is TRBV2 and J is TRBJ2-3; 8 bases map to TRBD1. CDR1 SNHLY and CDR2 FYNNEI come from the germline V gene. The CDR3 length is 16 residues. The junction had 5 bases not matched to a gene; V was cut back by 3 bases and J by 0 bases. In DNA form, the CDR3 reads TGTGCCAGCAGTGATCTGGACAGGGTTAGCACAGATACGCAGTATTTT. Amino acid sequence: CASSDLDRVSTDTQYF.

This clonotype was detected ten times or more. The gene calls are TRBV18 and TRBJ2-7; D unresolved. The CDR3 has 13 amino acids. V lost 2 bases and J lost 3, with 8 bases in between. The germline gives CDR1 KGHSH, CDR2 LQKENI. CDR3 in DNA: TGTGCCAGCTCACCAGGGCAGAACTACGAGCAGTACTTC. Its translation is CASSPGQNYEQYF.

This clonotype was seen a handful of times. The gene calls are TRBV20-1 and TRBJ2-3; 8 bases align to TRBD2. Germline assignment: CDR1 DFQATT and CDR2 SNEGSKA (reference sequence). J lost 4 bases, V lost 4 bases, and 10 bases had no gene match. The CDR3 runs 15 residues. This CDR3 is CSATDGRAGSDTQYF. CDR3 DNA sequence: TGCAGTGCTACCGACGGGAGGGCCGGTTCAGATACGCAGTATTTT.

This clonotype was picked up a small number of times. V is TRBV5-5 and J is TRBJ2-1, with 7 bases matching TRBD1. Per the germline V gene, CDR1 is SGHKS and CDR2 is YYEKEE (reference sequence). The CDR3 totals 14 residues. With 4 bases clipped from V and 7 bases from J, the junction kept 8 bases outside the gene matches. The CDR3 reads CASSKMTGSNEQFF. CDR3 in DNA: TGTGCCAGCAGCAAAATGACAGGGAGTAATGAGCAGTTCTTC.

The chain links TRBV14 to TRBJ2-1; a weak D match, TRBD1 (6 bases). The V end lost 4 bases, the J end lost 1 base, and 11 bases lay between the germline ends. Germline loops: CDR1 SGHDN, CDR2 FVKESK. There are 15 residues in the CDR3. The CDR3 loop reads CASSRRQASYNEQFF. CDR3 in DNA: TGTGCCAGCAGCCGTCGACAGGCTTCCTACAATGAGCAGTTCTTC.

The chain carries TRBV19 and TRBJ2-1; D ambiguous. Germline CDR1 LNHDA, CDR2 SQIVND (reference sequence). The CDR3 length is 13 residues. Trimming took 0 bases from V and 7 from J, leaving 7 bases between them. The CDR3 protein is CASSIDHLNEQFF. CDR3 in DNA: TGTGCCAGTAGTATAGATCACCTGAATGAGCAGTTCTTC.

This clonotype was observed a few times. V is TRBV19 and J is TRBJ2-2; TRBD1 matches 8 bases. CDR1 LNHDA and CDR2 SQIVND come from the germline V gene (reference sequence). CDR3 length equals 14 residues. Germline trimming cut 10 bases from V and 0 bases from J; bases unmatched to any gene: 4. CDR3 loop: CATRQGPNTGELFF. The CDR3 bases are TGTGCCACGAGACAGGGGCCGAACACCGGGGAGCTGTTTTTT.

This clonotype was observed many times. The chain combines TRBV7-9 with TRBJ1-4, with TRBD1 identical over 7 bases. The length of the CDR3 is 15 residues. Germline loops: CDR1 SEHNR, CDR2 FQNEAQ (reference sequence). The V gene end was trimmed by 4 bases and the J gene end by 7 bases; junction bases not matched to a gene: 9. The CDR3 loop is CASSSKTGRSEKLFF. The CDR3 DNA is TGTGCCAGCAGCTCAAAGACAGGGCGGAGTGAAAAACTGTTTTTT.